A few counts support the clone carrying this T cell receptor (beta chain). TCRdb re-called the 5' RACE reads with MiXCR, one entry per CDR3 protein. The repertoire consists of approximately 300,000 distinct CDR3 sequences, with over 10% occurring once and the leading ten covering 0.4% to 0.65%. This entry is derived from a study of T cells after yellow fever vaccination. V was trimmed by 8 bases and J by 5 bases, leaving 14 bases between them. This CDR3 has 13 amino acids. The sequencing here drew on CD4+ T cells sorted from PBMCs, taken 45 days after the yellow fever booster vaccination. The source is a man aged 30 to 45 who received the YFV17D yellow fever vaccine. The V call is TRBV12-3 or TRBV12-4, the J call TRBJ2-3, with a possible D match to TRBD2 (5 bases). The CDR3 loop is CASGETVRDTQYF. The CDR3 coding sequence is TGTGCCAGCGGGGAGACCGTCCGAGATACGCAGTATTTT.